Following are 4 T cell receptor beta chains from one sample sequenced in a study of neoadjuvant anti-PD-1 for oral cavity cancer. Assay: immunoSEQ multiplex PCR; the TCRdb copy retains only in-frame clones and omits some. Among under 15,000 clones listed, around 66% were seen once. This specimen was PBMCs, taken before nivolumab (anti-PD-1) treatment. These receptors were taken from a person aged 35 to 85 with oral cavity squamous cell carcinoma.

A few counts support this clone. This chain joins TRBV2 and TRBJ1-5, with 8 bases lining up with TRBD1. Trimming cost V 6 bases and J 7 bases; bases outside gene matches: 5. Germline values: CDR1 SNHLY, CDR2 FYNNEI. The CDR3 length is 13 residues. Written as DNA, the CDR3 is TGTGCCAGCAGCAAGGACAGGGCCCAGCCCCAGCATTTT. It is translated as CASSKDRAQPQHF.

The chain combines TRBV9 with TRBJ1-4; no clear D. Trimming removed 3 bases at V and 4 bases at J, with 1 base between. The CDR3 loop spans 11 amino acids. From germline, CDR1 is SGDLS and CDR2 YYNGEE. CDR3 amino acids: CASSDNEKLFF. The CDR3 nucleotides are TGTGCCAGCAGCGATAATGAAAAACTGTTTTTT.

The table lists this clone with a few counts. The CDR3: CASSLDRRTDTQYF. The CDR3 bases are TGTGCCAGCAGCCTGGACAGGCGCACAGATACGCAGTATTTT. The rearrangement uses TRBV5-5 and TRBJ2-3; TRBD1 matches 7 bases. The CDR3 is made up of 14 amino acids. The V segment lost 4 bases and the J segment 1 base; nucleotides outside the gene matches: 3. CDR1 is SGHKS, CDR2 YYEKEE, per germline (reference sequence).

The rearrangement joins TRBV7-3 to TRBJ2-2; D is unclear. Germline V gives CDR1 SGHTA, CDR2 FQGTGA. V lost 3 bases and J 8 bases, leaving 7 bases between the germline ends. The CDR3 loop spans 12 amino acids. This CDR3 is CASSLRLGELFF. CDR3 nucleotide sequence: TGTGCCAGCAGCTTGAGGTTAGGGGAGCTGTTTTTT.